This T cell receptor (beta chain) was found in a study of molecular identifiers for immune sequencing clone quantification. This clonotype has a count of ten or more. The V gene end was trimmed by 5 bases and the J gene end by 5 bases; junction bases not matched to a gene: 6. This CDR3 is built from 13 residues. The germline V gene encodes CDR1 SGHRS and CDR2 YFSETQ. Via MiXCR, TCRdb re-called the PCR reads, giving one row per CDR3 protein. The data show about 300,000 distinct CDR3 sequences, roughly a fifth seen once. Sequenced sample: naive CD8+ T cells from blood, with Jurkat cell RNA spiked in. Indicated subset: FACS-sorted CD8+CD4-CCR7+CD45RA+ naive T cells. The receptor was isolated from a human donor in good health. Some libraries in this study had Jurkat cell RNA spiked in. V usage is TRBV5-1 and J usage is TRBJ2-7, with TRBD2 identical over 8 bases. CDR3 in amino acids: CASSSELADEQYF. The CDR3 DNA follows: TGCGCCAGCAGTTCCGAACTAGCGGACGAGCAGTACTTC.